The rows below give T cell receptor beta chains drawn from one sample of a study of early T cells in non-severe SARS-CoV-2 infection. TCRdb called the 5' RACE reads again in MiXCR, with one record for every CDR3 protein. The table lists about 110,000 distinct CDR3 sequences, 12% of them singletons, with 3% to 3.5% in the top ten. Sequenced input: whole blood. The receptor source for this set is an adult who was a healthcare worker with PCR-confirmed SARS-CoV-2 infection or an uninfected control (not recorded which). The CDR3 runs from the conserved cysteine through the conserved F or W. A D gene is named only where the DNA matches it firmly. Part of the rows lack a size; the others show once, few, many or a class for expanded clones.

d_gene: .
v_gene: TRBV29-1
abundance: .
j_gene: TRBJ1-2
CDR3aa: CSVETPSQPEGYTF
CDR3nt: TGCAGCGTTGAAACCCCCTCACAGCCAGAGGGCTACACCTTC

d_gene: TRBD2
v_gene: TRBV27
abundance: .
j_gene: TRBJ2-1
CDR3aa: CASRLSGSSYNEQFF
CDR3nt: TGTGCCAGCAGACTGAGCGGGAGCTCCTACAATGAGCAGTTCTTC

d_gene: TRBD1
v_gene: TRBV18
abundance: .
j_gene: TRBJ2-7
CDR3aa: CASSPTGGTYEQYF
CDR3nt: TGTGCCAGCTCACCAACAGGGGGGACCTACGAGCAGTACTTC

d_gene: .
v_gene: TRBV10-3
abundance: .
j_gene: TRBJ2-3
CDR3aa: CAISRDSSTDTQYF
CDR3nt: TGTGCCATCAGCCGGGACTCTAGCACAGATACGCAGTATTTT

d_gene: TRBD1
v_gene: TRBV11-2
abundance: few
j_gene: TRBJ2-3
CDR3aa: CASSPWGQVDTDTQYF
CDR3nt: TGTGCCAGCAGCCCATGGGGACAGGTAGACACAGATACGCAGTATTTT

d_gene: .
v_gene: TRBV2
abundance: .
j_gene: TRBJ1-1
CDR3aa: CASSSQRATEAFF
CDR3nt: TGTGCCAGCAGCTCACAGAGAGCCACTGAAGCTTTCTTT

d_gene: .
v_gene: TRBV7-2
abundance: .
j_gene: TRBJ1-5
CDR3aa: CASSLVSTVDQPQHF
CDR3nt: TGTGCCAGCAGCTTAGTGTCTACTGTAGATCAGCCCCAGCATTTT

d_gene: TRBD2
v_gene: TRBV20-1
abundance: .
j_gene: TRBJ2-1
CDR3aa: CSAARLAGVGEFF
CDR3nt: TGCAGTGCCGCCCGCCTAGCGGGAGTAGGCGAGTTCTTC

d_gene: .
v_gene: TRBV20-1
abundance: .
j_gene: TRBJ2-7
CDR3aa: CSARKAGTYEQYF
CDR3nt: TGCAGTGCTAGAAAGGCTGGGACCTACGAGCAGTACTTC

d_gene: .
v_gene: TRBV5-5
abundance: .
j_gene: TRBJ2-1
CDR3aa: CASSLAEGVSYNEQFF
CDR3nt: TGTGCCAGCAGCTTGGCCGAGGGGGTATCCTACAATGAGCAGTTCTTC

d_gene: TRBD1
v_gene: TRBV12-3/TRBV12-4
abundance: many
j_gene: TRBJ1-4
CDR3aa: CASSSGTGVNEKLFF
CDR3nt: TGTGCCAGCAGTTCAGGGACAGGAGTTAATGAAAAACTGTTTTTT

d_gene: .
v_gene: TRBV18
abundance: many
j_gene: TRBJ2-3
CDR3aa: CASSPLQSDLQYF
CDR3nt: TGTGCCAGCTCACCGTTGCAGTCAGACCTTCAGTATTTT

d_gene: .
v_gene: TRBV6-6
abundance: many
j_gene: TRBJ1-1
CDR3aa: CASSYSGSGITEAFF
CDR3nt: TGTGCCAGCAGTTACTCAGGTTCCGGGATCACTGAAGCTTTCTTT

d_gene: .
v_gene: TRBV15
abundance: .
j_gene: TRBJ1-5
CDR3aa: CATSGGSVINQPQHF
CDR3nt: TGTGCCACCAGCGGGGGGTCGGTCATCAATCAGCCCCAGCATTTT

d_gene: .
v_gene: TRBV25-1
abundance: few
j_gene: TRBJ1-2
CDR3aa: CASSESVGYTF
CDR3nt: TGTGCCAGCAGTGAATCTGTTGGCTACACCTTC

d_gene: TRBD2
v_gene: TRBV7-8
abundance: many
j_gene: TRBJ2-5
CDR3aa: CASSLAGLAGGKETQYF
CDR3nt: TGTGCCAGCAGCTTAGCGGGACTAGCGGGGGGCAAAGAGACCCAGTACTTC

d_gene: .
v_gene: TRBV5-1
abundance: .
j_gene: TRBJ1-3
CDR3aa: CASSFDGSSGNTIYF
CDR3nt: TGCGCCAGCAGTTTTGATGGGAGCTCTGGAAACACCATATATTTT

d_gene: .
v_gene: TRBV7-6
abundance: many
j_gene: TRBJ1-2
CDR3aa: CASSTGFEGIKGYTF
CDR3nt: TGTGCCAGCAGCACGGGGTTCGAGGGAATTAAGGGCTACACCTTC

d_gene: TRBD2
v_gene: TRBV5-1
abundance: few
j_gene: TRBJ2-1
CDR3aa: CASSSISGGLSYNEQFF
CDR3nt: TGCGCCAGCAGCTCAATATCGGGGGGGCTTTCCTACAATGAGCAGTTCTTC

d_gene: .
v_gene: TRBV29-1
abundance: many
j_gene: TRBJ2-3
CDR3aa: CSAAGTFSTDTQYF
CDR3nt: TGCAGCGCCGCCGGGACTTTTAGCACAGATACGCAGTATTTT

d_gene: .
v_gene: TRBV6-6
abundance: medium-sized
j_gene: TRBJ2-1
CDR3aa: CASSYSTLGTIYNEQFF
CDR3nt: TGTGCCAGCAGTTACTCGACACTCGGGACGATATACAATGAGCAGTTCTTC

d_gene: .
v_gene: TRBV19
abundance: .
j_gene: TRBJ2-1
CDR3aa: CASSMGVVTFF
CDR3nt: TGTGCCAGTAGTATGGGGGTAGTGACGTTCTTC

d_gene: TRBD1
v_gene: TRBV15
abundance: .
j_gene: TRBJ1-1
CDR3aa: CATSSMDRDVTEAFF
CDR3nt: TGTGCCACCAGCAGCATGGACAGGGATGTGACTGAAGCTTTCTTT

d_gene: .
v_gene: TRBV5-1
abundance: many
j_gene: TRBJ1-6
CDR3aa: CASSLVAGNFSPLHF
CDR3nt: TGCGCCAGCAGCTTGGTCGCAGGGAATTTTTCACCCCTCCACTTT

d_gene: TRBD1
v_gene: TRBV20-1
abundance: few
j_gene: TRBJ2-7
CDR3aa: CSAREIGTGLNYEQYF
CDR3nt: TGCAGTGCTAGAGAGATCGGGACAGGGTTAAACTACGAGCAGTACTTC

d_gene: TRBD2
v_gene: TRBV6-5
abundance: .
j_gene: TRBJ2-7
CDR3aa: CASRRGLAGDEQYF
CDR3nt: TGTGCCAGCAGGCGGGGACTAGCGGGAGATGAGCAGTACTTC

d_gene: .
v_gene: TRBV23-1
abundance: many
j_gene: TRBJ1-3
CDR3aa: CASSQSPGPENTIYF
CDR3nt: TGCGCCAGCAGTCAATCGCCAGGTCCTGAAAACACCATATATTTT

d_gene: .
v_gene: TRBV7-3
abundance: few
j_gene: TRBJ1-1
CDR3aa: CASSFSAVGGRTEAFF
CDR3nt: TGTGCCAGCAGCTTCTCCGCCGTAGGGGGGCGAACTGAAGCTTTCTTT

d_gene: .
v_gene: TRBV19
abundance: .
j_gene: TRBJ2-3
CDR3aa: CASSRRLEGTDTQYF
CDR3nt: TGTGCCAGTAGTCGCAGACTAGAGGGCACAGATACGCAGTATTTT

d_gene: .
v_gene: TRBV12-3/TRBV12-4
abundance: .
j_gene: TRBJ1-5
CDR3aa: CASSSPGGGGRQPQHF
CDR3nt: TGTGCCAGCAGTTCCCCCGGGGGGGGTGGTCGTCAGCCCCAGCATTTT

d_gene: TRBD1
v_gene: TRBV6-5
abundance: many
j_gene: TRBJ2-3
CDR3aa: CASSRDRSDTQYF
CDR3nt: TGTGCCAGCAGTCGGGACAGATCAGATACGCAGTATTTT

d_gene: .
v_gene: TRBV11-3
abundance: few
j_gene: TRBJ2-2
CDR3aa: CASSRLRAGELFF
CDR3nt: TGTGCCAGCAGCCGGCTGAGGGCCGGGGAGCTGTTTTTT

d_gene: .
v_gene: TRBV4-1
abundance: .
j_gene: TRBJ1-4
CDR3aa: CASSQGKRQGNEKLFF
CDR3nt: TGCGCCAGCAGCCAAGGGAAAAGGCAGGGTAATGAAAAACTGTTTTTT

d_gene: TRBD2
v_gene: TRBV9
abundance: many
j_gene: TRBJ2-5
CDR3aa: CASSASGGLQETQYF
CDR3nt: TGTGCCAGCAGCGCCAGCGGGGGGCTACAAGAGACCCAGTACTTC

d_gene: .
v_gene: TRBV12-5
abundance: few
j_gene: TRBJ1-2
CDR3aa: CASGFRTTDNYGYTF
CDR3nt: TGTGCTAGTGGGTTCAGGACCACGGATAACTATGGCTACACCTTC

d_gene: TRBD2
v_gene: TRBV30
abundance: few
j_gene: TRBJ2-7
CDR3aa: CAWSVKLLAGESYEQYF
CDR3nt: TGTGCCTGGAGTGTAAAGTTACTAGCGGGTGAATCCTACGAGCAGTACTTC

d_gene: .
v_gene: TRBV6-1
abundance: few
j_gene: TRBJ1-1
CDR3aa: CAIETSTYTEAFF
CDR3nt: TGTGCCATCGAGACATCTACCTACACTGAAGCTTTCTTT

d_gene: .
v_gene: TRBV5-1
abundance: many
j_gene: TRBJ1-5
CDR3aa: CASSADGSNQPQHF
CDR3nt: TGCGCCAGCAGCGCGGACGGCAGCAATCAGCCCCAGCATTTT

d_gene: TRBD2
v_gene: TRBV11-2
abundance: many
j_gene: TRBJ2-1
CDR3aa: CASSSRTSGINEQFF
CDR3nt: TGTGCCAGCAGCTCGAGGACTAGCGGAATCAATGAGCAGTTCTTC

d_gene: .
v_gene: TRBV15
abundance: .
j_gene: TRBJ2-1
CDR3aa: CATNKQRGSYNEQFF
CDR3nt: TGTGCCACCAACAAACAACGGGGTTCCTACAATGAGCAGTTCTTC

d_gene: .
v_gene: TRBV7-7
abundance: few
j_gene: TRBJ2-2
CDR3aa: CASTATPNTGELFF
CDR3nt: TGTGCTAGCACAGCTACCCCGAACACCGGGGAGCTGTTTTTT

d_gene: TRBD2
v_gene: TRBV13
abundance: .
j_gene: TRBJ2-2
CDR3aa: CASSLAGHGIGELFF
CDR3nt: TGTGCCAGCAGCCTAGCGGGACATGGGATCGGGGAGCTGTTTTTT

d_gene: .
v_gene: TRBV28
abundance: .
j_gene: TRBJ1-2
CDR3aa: CATNGGANYGYTF
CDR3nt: TGTGCCACAAACGGGGGGGCGAACTATGGCTACACCTTC

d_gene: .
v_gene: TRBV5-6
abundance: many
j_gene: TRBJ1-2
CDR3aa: CASSLGGYYGYTF
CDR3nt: TGTGCCAGCAGCTTGGGGGGATACTATGGCTACACCTTC

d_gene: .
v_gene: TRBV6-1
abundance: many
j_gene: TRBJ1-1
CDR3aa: CASRRSEVNTEAFF
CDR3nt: TGTGCCAGCAGACGATCGGAAGTGAACACTGAAGCTTTCTTT

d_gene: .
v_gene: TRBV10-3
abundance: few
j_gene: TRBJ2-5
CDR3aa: CAISRGTPRSQETQYF
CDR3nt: TGTGCCATCAGTAGGGGGACACCAAGGTCCCAAGAGACCCAGTACTTC